This T cell receptor (beta chain) was profiled in a study of beta chain features in type 1 diabetes. Study information: Patient and healthy donor groups were alike in age, gender and cell yields.

Germline V CDR1 and CDR2: SGDLS, YYNGEE. The CDR3 is 15 amino acids. V lost 0 bases to trimming and J lost 2 bases; unmatched junction nucleotides: 4. This clone was counted once. What it recognizes is unknown. Study-wide results and caveats: Shorter templates might be favored by PCR, equally in patients and controls. Moderate yet significant TCRB CDR3 shortening was seen in Type 1 diabetes patients in all four CD4+ subsets. Within the patient group, naive, central memory and Treg TCRB repertoires appeared more similar to each other than within healthy donors.

Expressed TCRB transcripts were sequenced after all isolated RNA was converted to cDNA. The assay was immunoSEQ multiplex PCR, and TCRdb's table has in-frame clones only and misses some. The top ten hold approximately 0.015% of the sample, which has 250,000 to 300,000 clones, around 15% seen once. Each population that was sorted was more than 95% pure. Sequencing input: naive CD4+ T cells from blood. This sequence was found in a man between 25 and 39 years old with type 1 diabetes. This sequence joins TRBV9 and TRBJ2-7, with TRBD1 matching 8 bases. The CDR3 protein is CASSVGGTGAYEQYF. CDR3 DNA: TGTGCCAGCAGCGTAGGTGGGACAGGAGCCTACGAGCAGTACTTC.